The T cell receptor beta chain under discussion was sequenced for a study of cytomegalovirus exposure and HLA in healthy donors. A note on this clone: Sequence at one end of the junction differs from germline and may be a read error. At the DNA level, this CDR3 is encoded by other sequences in the same sample as well.

The study ran its PCR with 60 Vbeta and 13 Jbeta primers. Profiled with immunoSEQ multiplex PCR; TCRdb holds only in-frame clones, not every one. Counted here are about 110,000 clones, approximately 80% occurring once; the ten biggest clones make up less than 0.25%. The CDR3 length is 15 residues. Germline lookup yields CDR1 LNHDA and CDR2 SQIVND (reference sequence). The gene calls are TRBV19 and TRBJ2-2, with a weak D call TRBD2 (5 bases). The TCR originated in a man between 45 and 60 years old in good health and CMV-seronegative. The material sequenced was PBMCs. CDR3 DNA sequence: TGCGCCAGTAGTCACCGGGATCCGTTCGCCGGGGAGCTGTTTTTT. Encoded protein: CASSHRDPFAGELFF.